The 17 T cell receptor beta chains in this list originate from one sample, sequenced in a study of T cells in severe cutaneous drug reactions (dated by TCRdb to between 2018 and 2020). Sequencing was performed on donors who were patients with carbamazepine-induced Stevens-Johnson syndrome or toxic epidermal necrolysis (CBZ-SJS/TEN). These reads were obtained on an Illumina MiSeq. For both bulk and single-cell sequencing, libraries were prepared with the iRepertoire multiplex PCR system using TCR subtype-specific primers. Through TCRdb reprocessing, the reads give one entry per CDR3 protein sequence; DNA is omitted. This sample's table has entries for around 2,500 distinct CDR3 sequences. About 53% of the sample is held by the ten biggest clonotypes. The sample consisted of cells from a skin blister. The intended sense of this specimen's cell subset or site label: unsorted cells from skin lesion blisters. Receptors were obtained from a human donor with toxic epidermal necrolysis, a severe cutaneous drug reaction.

The rearrangement uses TRBV6-6 and TRBJ2-7; absent DNA, TCRdb's TRBD1 call cannot be checked. The CDR3 is 16 residues long. Germline-derived CDR1 and CDR2 are MNHNY and SVGAGI (reference sequence). CDR3 in amino acids: CASSPAQGQSAYEQYF.

The chain is built from TRBV2 and TRBJ1-1; with no DNA, the TCRdb D assignment of TRBD1 cannot be verified. The CDR3 consists of 15 residues. CDR1 is SNHLY, CDR2 FYNNEI, per germline. The CDR3: CASGRPTGGNTEAFF. The whole variable domain, filled in from reference TRBV2 and TRBJ1-1, reads EPEVTQTPSHQVTQMGQEVILRCVPISNHLYFYWYRQILGQKVEFLVSFYNNEISEKSEIFDDQFSVERPDGSNFTLKIRSTKLEDSAMYFCASGRPTGGNTEAFFGQGTRLTVV.

The chain joins TRBV20-1 to TRBJ2-7; TCRdb proposes TRBD1, but this gene call is untestable without DNA. The CDR3 is made up of 15 amino acids. From germline, CDR1 is DFQATT and CDR2 SNEGSKA (reference sequence). The CDR3 sequence is CSASPRRADQYEQYF.

By frequency, this clonotype registers medium-sized. The CDR3 sequence: CASSLRLDTYNEQFF. The gene calls are TRBV7-9 and TRBJ2-1; with no DNA, the TCRdb D assignment of TRBD2 cannot be verified. Germline CDR1 and CDR2: SEHNR and FQNEAQ (reference sequence). This CDR3 has 15 amino acids.

The rearrangement links TRBV30 to TRBJ2-5; TCRdb lists TRBD1, though no DNA is available to test this call. This CDR3 contains 11 residues. The germline V gene encodes CDR1 GTSNPN and CDR2 SVGIG (reference sequence). The CDR3 loop is CAWDRGETQYF. Full variable domain (outside the CDR3, taken from reference TRBV30 and TRBJ2-5): SQTIHQWPATLVQPVGSPLSLECTVEGTSNPNLYWYRQAAGRGLQLLFYSVGIGQISSEVPQNLSASRPQDRQFILSSKKLLLSDSGFYLCAWDRGETQYFGPGTRLLVL.

This chain connects TRBV7-2 to TRBJ2-1; TCRdb reports TRBD2, a call that lacks DNA to check it against. Germline V gene lookup returns CDR1 SGHTA and CDR2 FQGNSA. The CDR3 contains 17 residues. CDR3 residues: CASRSRAGGPQNNEQFF.

The chain uses TRBV29-1 and TRBJ2-7. Germline lookup yields CDR1 SQVTM and CDR2 ANQGSEA. There are 12 residues in the CDR3. The CDR3 protein is CSVRATSYEQYF.

The rearrangement joins TRBV12-3 or TRBV12-4 to TRBJ1-4. The CDR3 runs to 11 residues. The chain's CDR3 is CASSPAEELFF.

The rearrangement uses TRBV2 and TRBJ2-5; the TCRdb D gene call, TRBD1, has no DNA to confirm it. From germline, CDR1 is SNHLY and CDR2 FYNNEI. This CDR3 has 13 residues. The CDR3 here is CASTPGNQETQYF.

The rearrangement joins TRBV6-1 to TRBJ1-5. The CDR3 consists of 15 residues. Germline V gives CDR1 MNHNS, CDR2 SASEGT. The CDR3 is CASSFDDYDNQPQHF.

The rearrangement uses TRBV20-1 and TRBJ2-3; TCRdb gives TRBD2 as the D gene, but with no DNA this cannot be confirmed. Germline-derived CDR1 and CDR2 are DFQATT and SNEGSKA (reference sequence). This CDR3 comprises 16 residues. The CDR3: CSARDRQREYVDTQYF.

This rearrangement joins TRBV28 to TRBJ1-1; TCRdb gives TRBD1 as the D gene, but with no DNA this cannot be confirmed. CDR3 length: 17 residues. Germline lookup yields CDR1 MDHEN and CDR2 SYDVKM. CDR3 sequence: CASSSLDRVGKNTEAFF.

The chain combines TRBV6-1 with TRBJ1-2. CDR1 and CDR2 (germline): MNHNS, SASEGT. CDR3 size: 15 residues. The CDR3: CASSEEGTGGYGYTF.

This clonotype is called medium-sized based on its frequency. The chain is built from TRBV19 and TRBJ1-1. Germline CDR1 and CDR2: LNHDA and SQIVND (reference sequence). This CDR3 has 13 residues. This CDR3 reads CASSVNLNSEAFF.

This clonotype is classed as medium-sized by frequency. J is TRBJ2-7 and V is TRBV27. The CDR3 sequence is 14 residues long. Germline-derived CDR1 and CDR2 are MNHEY and SMNVEV (reference sequence). The CDR3 protein is CASSFSGENYEQYF.

The chain uses TRBV10-3 and TRBJ1-2. CDR1 is ENHRY and CDR2 is SYGVKD in the germline V gene. CDR3 size: 12 residues. The CDR3 sequence: CAISDQVYGYTF.

This clonotype is medium-sized by frequency. The chain combines TRBV29-1 with TRBJ2-1; TCRdb's D gene call, TRBD1, goes unchecked for lack of DNA. CDR1 SQVTM and CDR2 ANQGSEA come from the germline V gene. The CDR3 runs 13 residues. The chain's CDR3 is CSVFGTVMETQFF.